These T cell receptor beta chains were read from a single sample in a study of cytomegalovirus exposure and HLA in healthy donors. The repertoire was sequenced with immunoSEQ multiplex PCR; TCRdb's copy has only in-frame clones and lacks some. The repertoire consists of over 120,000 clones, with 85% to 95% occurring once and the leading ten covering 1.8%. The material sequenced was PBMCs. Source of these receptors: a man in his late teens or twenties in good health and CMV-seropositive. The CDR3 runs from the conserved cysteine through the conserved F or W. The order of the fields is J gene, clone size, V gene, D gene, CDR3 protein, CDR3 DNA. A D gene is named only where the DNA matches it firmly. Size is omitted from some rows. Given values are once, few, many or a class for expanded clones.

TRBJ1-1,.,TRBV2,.,CASRGHGDTEAFF,TGTGCCAGCAGGGGACACGGGGACACTGAAGCTTTCTTT
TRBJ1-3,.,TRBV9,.,CASSPSSDSGNTIYF,TGTGCCAGCAGCCCAAGCAGCGACTCTGGAAACACCATATATTTT
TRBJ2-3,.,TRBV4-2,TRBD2,CASSPGLGTSRGDTQYF,TGTGCCAGCAGCCCAGGTTTAGGGACTAGCCGTGGAGATACGCAGTATTTT
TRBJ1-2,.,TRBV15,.,CATSRALVRDTYGYTF,TGTGCCACCAGCAGAGCCCTTGTAAGGGACACCTATGGCTACACCTTC
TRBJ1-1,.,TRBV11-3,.,CASSFQEGTEAFF,TGTGCCAGCAGCTTCCAGGAGGGCACTGAAGCTTTCTTT
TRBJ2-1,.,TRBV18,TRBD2,CASSPQSGGASEQFF,TGTGCCAGCTCACCACAGTCGGGGGGGGCTTCGGAGCAGTTCTTC
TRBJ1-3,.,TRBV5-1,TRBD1,CASSLGWTGGNTIYF,TGCGCCAGCAGCTTGGGGTGGACAGGGGGAAACACCATATATTTT
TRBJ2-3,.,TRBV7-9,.,CASSFWVGGDTQYF,TGTGCCAGCAGCTTTTGGGTTGGAGGAGATACGCAGTATTTT
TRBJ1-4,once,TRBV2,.,CASSSEGGEKLFF,TGTGCCAGCAGTAGTGAGGGAGGTGAAAAACTGTTTTTT
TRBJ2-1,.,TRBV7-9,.,CASSPRGYEQFF,TGTGCCAGCAGCCCCCGGGGATATGAGCAGTTCTTC
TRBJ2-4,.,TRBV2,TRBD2,CASSNLAGGAKNIQYF,TGTGCCAGCAGCAACTTAGCGGGAGGGGCCAAAAACATTCAGTACTTC
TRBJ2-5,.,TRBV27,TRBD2,CASSWGSGIQETQYF,TGTGCCAGCAGTTGGGGTAGCGGGATACAAGAGACCCAGTACTTC
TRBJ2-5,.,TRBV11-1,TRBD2,CASSRAPGGRSIQETQYF,TGTGCCAGCAGCCGGGCCCCTGGCGGGAGGTCAATCCAAGAGACCCAGTACTTC
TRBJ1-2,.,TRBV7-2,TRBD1,CASSRTRGTAVYGYTF,TGTGCCAGCAGCCGCACCCGCGGGACAGCGGTCTATGGCTACACCTTC
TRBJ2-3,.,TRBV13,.,CASSSTLKVEDTQYF,TGTGCCAGCAGCTCCACCCTCAAGGTGGAGGATACGCAGTATTTT
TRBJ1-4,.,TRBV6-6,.,CASSYLRQVGEKLFF,TGTGCCAGCAGTTACTTGCGACAGGTCGGGGAAAAACTGTTTTTT
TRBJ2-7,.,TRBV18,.,CASSPSSDEQYF,TGTGCCAGCTCCCCTAGCTCCGACGAGCAGTACTTC
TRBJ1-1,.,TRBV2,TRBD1,CASSGDRVFTEAFF,TGTGCCAGCAGTGGCGACAGGGTTTTCACTGAAGCTTTCTTT
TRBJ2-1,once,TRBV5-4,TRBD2,CASSPTGTSFGNEQFF,TGTGCCAGCAGCCCAACCGGGACTAGTTTCGGCAATGAGCAGTTCTTC
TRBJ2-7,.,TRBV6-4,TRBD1,CASSDSRDRGRTYEQYF,TGTGCCAGCAGTGACTCGAGGGACAGGGGGCGCACCTACGAGCAGTACTTC
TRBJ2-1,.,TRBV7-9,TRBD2,CASSFLAGVHNEQFF,TGTGCCAGCAGCTTTTTAGCGGGAGTACACAATGAGCAGTTCTTC
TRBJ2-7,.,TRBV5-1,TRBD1,CASSHPGQGAYEQYF,TGCGCCAGCAGCCACCCGGGACAGGGGGCCTACGAGCAGTACTTC
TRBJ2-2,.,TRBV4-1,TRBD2,CASSEGGSTGELFF,TGCGCCAGCAGCGAGGGAGGGAGCACCGGGGAGCTGTTTTTT
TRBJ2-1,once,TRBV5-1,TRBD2,CASSLASSGYNEQFF,TGCGCCAGCAGCTTGGCGTCTAGCGGCTACAATGAGCAGTTCTTC
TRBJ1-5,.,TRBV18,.,CASSPSSGLYQPQHF,TGTGCCAGCTCACCCTCGAGCGGGTTGTATCAGCCCCAGCATTTT
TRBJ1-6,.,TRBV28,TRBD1,CASGGQGARSPLHF,TGTGCCAGCGGAGGACAGGGGGCGCGGTCACCCCTCCACTTT
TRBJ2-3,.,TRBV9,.,CASSVEWGGKSTDTQYF,TGTGCCAGCAGCGTAGAATGGGGCGGGAAAAGCACAGATACGCAGTATTTT
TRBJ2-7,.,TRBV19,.,CASIGLAGASYEQYF,TGTGCCAGTATTGGTTTGGCAGGGGCCTCCTACGAGCAGTACTTC
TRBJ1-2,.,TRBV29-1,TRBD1,CSVEARGHYGYTF,TGCAGCGTTGAAGCCAGGGGGCACTATGGCTACACCTTC